These 6 T cell receptor beta chains were sequenced from one sample in a study of T and B cells in COVID-19 patients. Each TRB amplification used roughly 240-550 ng of genomic DNA from blood. BIOMED2 TRB-A/B primer pools were used in multiplex TRB PCR. From the multiplex PCR reads, TCRdb called clonotypes with MiXCR, one entry per CDR3 protein. The sample records fewer than 15,000 distinct CDR3 sequences, roughly 27% being singletons. The sample comprised blood. The receptors were gathered from a human donor who had recovered from COVID-19.

This clonotype was counted ten times or more. This chain links TRBV13 with TRBJ2-7, with TRBD2 identical over 8 bases. With 2 bases clipped from V and 0 bases from J, the junction kept 3 bases outside the gene matches. CDR3 size: 15 residues. CDR1 and CDR2 (germline): PRHDT, FYEKMQ (reference sequence). The CDR3 bases are TGTGCCAGCAGCTTAAGTGGGACTAGCTCCTACGAGCAGTACTTC. Translating gives CASSLSGTSSYEQYF. Together with reference TRBV13 and TRBJ2-7, the CDR3 gives the full variable domain: AAGVIQSPRHLIKEKRETATLKCYPIPRHDTVYWYQQGPGQDPQFLISFYEKMQSDKGSIPDRFSAQQFSDYHSELNMSSLELGDSALYFCASSLSGTSSYEQYFGPGTRLTVT.

The rearrangement joins TRBV12-3 or TRBV12-4 to TRBJ2-7; 9 positions match TRBD1. The junction had 7 bases not matched to a gene; V was cut back by 5 bases and J by 2 bases. The CDR3 is made up of 15 amino acids. CDR3 DNA sequence: TGTGCCAGCAGTCCCCCGGGACAGGGCACCTACGAGCAGTACTTC. Amino acid sequence: CASSPPGQGTYEQYF.

At least ten counts were recorded for this clonotype. This chain connects TRBV6-5 to TRBJ2-3, with 8 bases matching TRBD2. The ends lost 5 bases at V and 4 bases at J; junction bases unmatched: 11. The CDR3 loop spans 16 amino acids. The germline V gene encodes CDR1 MNHEY and CDR2 SVGAGI. CDR3 amino acids: CASSEISGGGADTQYF. CDR3 sequence (DNA): TGTGCCAGCAGTGAAATTTCGGGGGGGGGCGCAGATACGCAGTATTTT.

Within the sample, this clonotype is medium-sized. The chain recombines TRBV13 with TRBJ2-3; D gene unclear. Germline CDR1 PRHDT, CDR2 FYEKMQ (reference sequence). Trimming shortened V by 1 base and J by 0 bases, and 8 bases separated the two germline ends. This CDR3 is 15 amino acids long. Here the CDR3 reads CASSLEGSSTDTQYF. The DNA of the CDR3 is TGTGCCAGCAGCTTAGAAGGGTCTAGCACAGATACGCAGTATTTT.

The table lists this clonotype with a few counts. CDR3 nucleotides: TGTGCCAGCAGCAACCACCGACTTTATCCCGGCGAGCAGTACTTC. This translates into CASSNHRLYPGEQYF. The chain links TRBV12-3 or TRBV12-4 to TRBJ2-7; no clear D gene. This CDR3 region has 15 residues. V shed 6 bases and J shed 6 bases, with 21 bases lying between them.

This clonotype has a handful of counts. V gene TRBV5-6 combines with J gene TRBJ1-1; unclear D gene. CDR3 length equals 13 residues. Germline V gene lookup returns CDR1 SGHDT and CDR2 YYEEEE. Trimming left V 1 base short and J 3 bases short, with 7 bases between. DNA for the CDR3: TGTGCCAGCAGCTTGTCCAGTGACACTGAAGCTTTCTTT. Translating gives CASSLSSDTEAFF. The full variable domain, with the rest looked up from reference TRBV5-6 and TRBJ1-1, is DAGVTQSPTHLIKTRGQQVTLRCSPKSGHDTVSWYQQALGQGPQFIFQYYEEEERQRGNFPDRFSGHQFPNYSSELNVNALLLGDSALYLCASSLSSDTEAFFGQGTRLTVV.